A single sample gave rise to the 18 T cell receptor beta chains below, sequenced in a study of blood T cell repertoires in COVID-19. Clones were sequenced by immunoSEQ multiplex PCR, and TCRdb holds only the in-frame ones, with some missing. The sample carries about 50,000 clones, approximately 90% recorded once. Sequencing was performed on peripheral blood. Every receptor here comes from a man aged 50 to 59 with active COVID-19.

The chain is built from TRBV15 and TRBJ2-1; 7 nucleotides agree with TRBD1. Trimming cost V 5 bases and J 4 bases; bases outside gene matches: 5. Germline V CDR1 and CDR2: LNHNV, YYDKDF (reference sequence). The CDR3 is made up of 14 amino acids. CDR3 protein: CATSLDRTYNEQFF. For the CDR3, the DNA is TGTGCCACCAGCCTGGACAGGACGTACAATGAGCAGTTCTTC.

The chain joins TRBV9 to TRBJ2-5; a weak D match, TRBD2 (5 bases). Germline lookup yields CDR1 SGDLS and CDR2 YYNGEE. The ends were cut back, 4 bases at V and 2 bases at J, with 12 bases in the middle. The CDR3 covers 14 residues. The CDR3 DNA reads TGTGCCAGCAGCAGAGGAAGGAGGCAAGAGACCCAGTACTTC. This gives the protein CASSRGRRQETQYF. Full variable domain (rest looked up from reference TRBV9 and TRBJ2-5): DSGVTQTPKHLITATGQRVTLRCSPRSGDLSVYWYQQSLDQGLQFLIQYYNGEERAKGNILERFSAQQFPDLHSELNLSSLELGDSALYFCASSRGRRQETQYFGPGTRLLVL.

V and J are TRBV3-1 (or the pseudogene TRBV3-2) and TRBJ1-1; 8 nucleotides agree with TRBD1. Germline V gene lookup returns CDR1 LGHDT and CDR2 YNNKEL (reference sequence). CDR3 length equals 17 residues. V lost 5 bases to trimming and J lost 0 bases; unmatched junction nucleotides: 11. The CDR3 DNA is TGTGCCAGCAGCGCCCCTCAGGGGGCATACATGAACACTGAAGCTTTCTTT. Amino acids: CASSAPQGAYMNTEAFF.

The V gene is TRBV7-3, the J gene TRBJ1-3; TRBD1 matches 10 bases. The V and J ends lost 5 bases and 6 bases, in that order; junction bases with no gene match: 7. Germline CDR1 and CDR2: SGHTA and FQGTGA. The CDR3 consists of 15 residues. The CDR3 sequence: CASSLTGGGENTIYF. CDR3 DNA: TGTGCCAGCAGCCTGACAGGGGGCGGAGAAAACACCATATATTTT. The variable domain in full, completed from reference TRBV7-3 and TRBJ1-3, reads GAGVSQTPSNKVTEKGKYVELRCDPISGHTALYWYRQSLGQGPEFLIYFQGTGAADDSGLPNDRFFAVRPEGSVSTLKIQRTERGDSAVYLCASSLTGGGENTIYFGEGSWLTVV.

V usage is TRBV3-1 (or the pseudogene TRBV3-2) and J usage is TRBJ2-7; 8 nucleotides align to TRBD2. Germline V gives CDR1 LGHDT, CDR2 YNNKEL (reference sequence). The trim removed 7 bases at V and 6 bases at J, leaving 11 bases unmatched. The CDR3 loop spans 14 amino acids. CDR3 loop: CASTVSGRGSEQYF. The CDR3 DNA is TGTGCCAGCACCGTGAGCGGGAGAGGGTCCGAGCAGTACTTC.

This clone turned up a few times. The chain combines TRBV4-1 with TRBJ1-6, with no clear D. Germline CDR1 and CDR2: MGHRA and YSYEKL. V was pared by 4 bases and J by 0 bases, with 28 bases between. The CDR3 consists of 22 residues. The CDR3 loop is CASSPTSPSGLLMSSYNSPLHF. In DNA, the CDR3 is TGCGCCAGCAGCCCCACCTCCCCTTCAGGCCTCCTGATGAGCTCCTATAATTCACCCCTCCACTTT.

The CDR3 coding sequence is TGTGCCAGCAGTCCTCCTGGACAGGGTAAGACATACGAGCAGTACTTC. As protein: CASSPPGQGKTYEQYF. V is TRBV6-6 and J is TRBJ2-7, with TRBD1 matching over 8 bases. Unmatched junction bases numbered 13, after V lost 5 bases and J lost 4 bases. Germline CDR1 MNHNY, CDR2 SVGAGI (reference sequence). The CDR3 totals 16 residues.

The V gene is TRBV28, the J gene TRBJ1-2, with 7 bases aligning to TRBD1. Trimming at V came to 5 bases and at J to 2 bases, leaving 11 bases not matched to a gene. The CDR3 length is 16 residues. Germline V gene lookup returns CDR1 MDHEN and CDR2 SYDVKM. DNA of the CDR3: TGTGCCAGCAGTGGACCCGGGACAGTCAAAAACTATGGCTACACCTTC. Translation gives CASSGPGTVKNYGYTF.

The chain recombines TRBV6-5 with TRBJ2-5; 8 bases are shared with TRBD1. The CDR3 is made up of 14 amino acids. CDR1 is MNHEY and CDR2 is SVGAGI in the germline V gene. Trimming at V came to 4 bases and at J to 4 bases, leaving 5 bases not matched to a gene. CDR3 sequence (DNA): TGTGCCAGCAGTTCGGACAGGGCCGGAGAGACCCAGTACTTC. Its translation is CASSSDRAGETQYF.

Here the CDR3 reads CASSYSGGRHSYEQYF. DNA for the CDR3: TGTGCCAGCAGTTACTCGGGCGGGAGGCATTCCTACGAGCAGTACTTC. This rearrangement joins TRBV6-5 to TRBJ2-7, with TRBD2 matching over 8 bases. The CDR3 spans 16 residues. Germline CDR1 MNHEY, CDR2 SVGAGI. With 0 bases clipped from V and 1 base from J, the junction kept 5 bases outside the gene matches.

This chain joins TRBV13 and TRBJ1-1; D possibly corresponds to TRBD1 (5 bases). V was clipped by 8 bases and J by 6 bases, with 13 bases between them. Germline V gene data show CDR1 as PRHDT and CDR2 as FYEKMQ (reference sequence). The CDR3 is 12 amino acids. The CDR3: CASLEGGAEAFF. CDR3 DNA: TGTGCCAGCCTAGAGGGAGGGGCTGAAGCTTTCTTT.

This clone was seen just once. V and J are TRBV11-3 and TRBJ2-3; 12 positions match TRBD2. The germline V gene has CDR1 SGHNT and CDR2 YENEEA. There are 18 residues in the CDR3. Trimming took 1 base from V and 0 from J; bases not matched to a gene: 5. The CDR3 loop reads CASSLGLAGASSTDTQYF. CDR3 DNA: TGTGCCAGCAGCTTAGGACTAGCGGGAGCCTCTAGCACAGATACGCAGTATTTT.

The chain has TRBV2 and TRBJ2-5, with TRBD2 as a possible D gene (6 bases). This CDR3 has 13 amino acids. Trimming removed 3 bases at V and 6 bases at J, with 11 bases between. CDR1 SNHLY and CDR2 FYNNEI come from the germline V gene. The CDR3 here is CASSDTSSQTQYF. CDR3 in DNA: TGTGCCAGCAGTGACACTAGCTCACAGACCCAGTACTTC. The complete variable domain, with remaining parts taken from reference TRBV2 and TRBJ2-5, reads EPEVTQTPSHQVTQMGQEVILRCVPISNHLYFYWYRQILGQKVEFLVSFYNNEISEKSEIFDDQFSVERPDGSNFTLKIRSTKLEDSAMYFCASSDTSSQTQYFGPGTRLLVL.

The J gene is TRBJ2-3, the V gene TRBV18; maybe TRBD2 (6 bases). Germline V CDR1 and CDR2: KGHSH, LQKENI. Between the trimmed V and J ends, which lost 3 bases and 3 bases, there was a span of 13 bases. This CDR3 comprises 15 residues. DNA of the CDR3: TGTGCCAGCTCACCGATGATAGCGGAGACAGATACGCAGTATTTT. Amino acid sequence: CASSPMIAETDTQYF.

The rearrangement uses TRBV7-6 and TRBJ2-7; 7 nucleotides agree with TRBD2. Looked up from germline, CDR1 is SGHVS and CDR2 is FNYEAQ. The CDR3 loop spans 15 amino acids. The V segment lost 7 bases and the J segment 4 bases; nucleotides outside the gene matches: 13. DNA for the CDR3: TGTGCCAGCACCCAGAATATCGGGGGGTGGTACGAGCAGTACTTC. It encodes CASTQNIGGWYEQYF.

V is TRBV6-5 and J is TRBJ1-1; a weak D match, TRBD1 (6 bases). The CDR3 is made up of 13 amino acids. V lost 7 bases to trimming and J lost 1 base, with 10 bases between them. In germline, CDR1 is MNHEY, CDR2 SVGAGI. The CDR3 DNA reads TGTGCCAGCACCGAGGACAGGAACACTGAAGCTTTCTTT. Its protein product is CASTEDRNTEAFF.

V is TRBV5-1 and J is TRBJ2-3; D not certain. CDR1 is SGHRS and CDR2 is YFSETQ in the germline V gene. This CDR3 comprises 16 residues. V gave up 0 bases and J gave up 1 base, with 12 bases separating them. Here the CDR3 DNA reads TGCGCCAGCAGCTTGGCAGCCGGGTCAGGCACAGATACGCAGTATTTT. Translation: CASSLAAGSGTDTQYF.

The CDR3 DNA is TGTGCCAGCAGCTTAGTAGCGGACCCCCAGCACGAGCAGTACTTC. As protein: CASSLVADPQHEQYF. This chain uses TRBV7-2 with TRBJ2-7; perhaps TRBD2 as D (6 bases). Per the germline V gene, CDR1 is SGHTA and CDR2 is FQGNSA. V lost 1 base and J 5 bases, leaving 15 bases between the germline ends. This CDR3 region has 15 residues.